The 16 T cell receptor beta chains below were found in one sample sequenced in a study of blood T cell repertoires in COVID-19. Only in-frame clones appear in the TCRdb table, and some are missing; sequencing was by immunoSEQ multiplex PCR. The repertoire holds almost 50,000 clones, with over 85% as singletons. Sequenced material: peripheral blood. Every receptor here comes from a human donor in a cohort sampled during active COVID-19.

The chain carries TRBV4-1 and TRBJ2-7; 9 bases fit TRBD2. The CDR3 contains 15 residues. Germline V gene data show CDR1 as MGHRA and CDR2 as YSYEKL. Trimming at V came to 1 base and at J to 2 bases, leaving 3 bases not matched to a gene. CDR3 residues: CASSQGTSAAYEQYF. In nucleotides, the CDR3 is TGCGCCAGCAGCCAAGGGACTAGCGCTGCCTACGAGCAGTACTTC.

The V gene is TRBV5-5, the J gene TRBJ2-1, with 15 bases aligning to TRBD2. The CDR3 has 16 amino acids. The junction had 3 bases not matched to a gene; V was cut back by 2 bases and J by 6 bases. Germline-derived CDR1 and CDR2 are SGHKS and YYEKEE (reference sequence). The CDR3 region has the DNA TGTGCCAGCAGCTTCCCGGGACTAGCGGGAGGCAATGAGCAGTTCTTC. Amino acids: CASSFPGLAGGNEQFF.

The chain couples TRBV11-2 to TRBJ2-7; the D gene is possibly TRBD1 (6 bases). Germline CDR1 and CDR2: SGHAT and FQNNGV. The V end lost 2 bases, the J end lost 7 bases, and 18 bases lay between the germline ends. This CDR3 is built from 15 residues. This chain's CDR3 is CASSLIGQRGLEQYF. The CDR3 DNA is TGTGCCAGCAGCTTAATAGGACAGAGAGGCTTAGAGCAGTACTTC.

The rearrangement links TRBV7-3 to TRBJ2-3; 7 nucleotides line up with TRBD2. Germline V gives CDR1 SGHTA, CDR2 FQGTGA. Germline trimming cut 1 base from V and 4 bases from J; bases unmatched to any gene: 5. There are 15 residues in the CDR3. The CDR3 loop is CASSLKAGSPDTQYF. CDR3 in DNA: TGTGCCAGCAGCTTAAAAGCGGGAAGTCCAGATACGCAGTATTTT.

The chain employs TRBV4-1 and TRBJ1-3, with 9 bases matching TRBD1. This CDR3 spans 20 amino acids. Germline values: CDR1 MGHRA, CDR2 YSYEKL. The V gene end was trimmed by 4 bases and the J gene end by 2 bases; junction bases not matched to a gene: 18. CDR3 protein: CASSPRPGQGSWRAGNTIYF. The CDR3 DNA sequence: TGCGCCAGCAGCCCGAGGCCGGGACAGGGAAGTTGGAGGGCTGGAAACACCATATATTTT.

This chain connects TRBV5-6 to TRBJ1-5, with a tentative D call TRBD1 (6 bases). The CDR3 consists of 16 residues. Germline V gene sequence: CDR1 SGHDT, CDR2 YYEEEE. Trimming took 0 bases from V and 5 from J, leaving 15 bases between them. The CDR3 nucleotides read TGTGCCAGCAGCTTGGGGTTGGAGGGGGGGTATCAGCCCCAGCATTTT. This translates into CASSLGLEGGYQPQHF. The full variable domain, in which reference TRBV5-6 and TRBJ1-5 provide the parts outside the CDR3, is DAGVTQSPTHLIKTRGQQVTLRCSPKSGHDTVSWYQQALGQGPQFIFQYYEEEERQRGNFPDRFSGHQFPNYSSELNVNALLLGDSALYLCASSLGLEGGYQPQHFGDGTRLSIL.

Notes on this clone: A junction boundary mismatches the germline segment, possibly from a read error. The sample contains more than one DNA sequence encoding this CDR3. CDR3 amino acids: CAITDRGFNYGYTF. CDR3 sequence (DNA): TGTGCCATCACCGACAGGGGATTTAACTATGGCTACACCTTT. V gene TRBV10-3 combines with J gene TRBJ1-2, with TRBD1 identical over 8 bases. The CDR3 sequence is 14 residues long. CDR1 is ENHRY, CDR2 SYGVKD, per germline.

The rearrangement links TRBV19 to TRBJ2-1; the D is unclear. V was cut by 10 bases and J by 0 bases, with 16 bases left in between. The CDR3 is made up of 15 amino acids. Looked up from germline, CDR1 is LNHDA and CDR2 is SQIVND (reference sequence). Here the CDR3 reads CAISPRGSSYNEQFF. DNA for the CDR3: TGTGCCATTTCACCTCGAGGAAGCTCCTACAATGAGCAGTTCTTC.

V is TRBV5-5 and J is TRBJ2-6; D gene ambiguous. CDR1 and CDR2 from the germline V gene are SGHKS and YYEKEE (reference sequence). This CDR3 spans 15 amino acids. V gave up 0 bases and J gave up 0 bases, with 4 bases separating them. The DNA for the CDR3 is TGTGCCAGCAGCTTGGGCAGCTCTGGGGCCAACGTCCTGACTTTC. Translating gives CASSLGSSGANVLTF. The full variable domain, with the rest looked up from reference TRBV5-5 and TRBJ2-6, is DAGVTQSPTHLIKTRGQQVTLRCSPISGHKSVSWYQQVLGQGPQFIFQYYEKEERGRGNFPDRFSARQFPNYSSELNVNALLLGDSALYLCASSLGSSGANVLTFGAGSRLTVL.

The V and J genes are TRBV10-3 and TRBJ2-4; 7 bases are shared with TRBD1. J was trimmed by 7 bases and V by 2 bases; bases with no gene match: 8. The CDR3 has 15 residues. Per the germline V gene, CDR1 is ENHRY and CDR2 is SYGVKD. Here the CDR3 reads CAISEPRQGQNIQYF. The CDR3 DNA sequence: TGTGCCATCAGTGAGCCCCGACAGGGACAGAACATTCAGTACTTC.

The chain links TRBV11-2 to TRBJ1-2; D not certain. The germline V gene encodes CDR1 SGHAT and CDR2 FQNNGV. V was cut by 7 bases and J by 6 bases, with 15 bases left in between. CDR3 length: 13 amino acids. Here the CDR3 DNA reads TGTGCCAGCACTTCAAGCATCTTAAATGGCTACACCTTC. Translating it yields CASTSSILNGYTF.

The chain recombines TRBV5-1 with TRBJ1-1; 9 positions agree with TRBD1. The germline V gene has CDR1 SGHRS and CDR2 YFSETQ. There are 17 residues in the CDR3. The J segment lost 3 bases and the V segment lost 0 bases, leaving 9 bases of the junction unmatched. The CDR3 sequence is CASSLDGQGRSDTEAFF. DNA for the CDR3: TGCGCCAGCAGCTTGGATGGACAGGGGAGATCGGACACTGAAGCTTTCTTT.

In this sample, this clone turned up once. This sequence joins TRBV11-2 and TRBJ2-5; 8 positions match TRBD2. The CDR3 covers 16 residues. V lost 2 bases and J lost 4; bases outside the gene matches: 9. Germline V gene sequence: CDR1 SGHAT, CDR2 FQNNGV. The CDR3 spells CASSLSGGRGGETQYF. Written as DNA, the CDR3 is TGTGCCAGCAGCTTATCGGGGGGGAGGGGGGGAGAGACCCAGTACTTC.

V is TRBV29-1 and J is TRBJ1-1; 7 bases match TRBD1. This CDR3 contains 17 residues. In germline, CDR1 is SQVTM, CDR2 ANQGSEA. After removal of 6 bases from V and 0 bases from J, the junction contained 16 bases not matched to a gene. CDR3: CSVRPHVTGQLNTEAFF. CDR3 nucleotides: TGCAGCGTAAGACCCCATGTAACGGGACAGCTGAACACTGAAGCTTTCTTT.

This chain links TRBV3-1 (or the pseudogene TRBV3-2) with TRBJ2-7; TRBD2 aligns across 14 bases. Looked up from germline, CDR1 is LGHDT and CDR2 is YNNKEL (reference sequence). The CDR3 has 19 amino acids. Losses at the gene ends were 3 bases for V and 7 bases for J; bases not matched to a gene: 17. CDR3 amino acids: CASSHLVGLAGGPSEEQYF. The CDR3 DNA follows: TGTGCCAGCAGCCATCTCGTTGGACTAGCGGGAGGTCCCTCGGAAGAGCAGTACTTC.

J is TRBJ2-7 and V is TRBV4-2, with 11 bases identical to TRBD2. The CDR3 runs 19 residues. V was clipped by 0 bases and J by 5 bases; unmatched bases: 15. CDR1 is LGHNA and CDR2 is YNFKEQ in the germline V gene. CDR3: CASSQEWGRIAGGPDEQYF. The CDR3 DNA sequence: TGTGCCAGCAGCCAAGAATGGGGGAGAATAGCGGGAGGGCCTGACGAGCAGTACTTC.